This T cell receptor beta chain was identified during a study of blood T cell repertoires in COVID-19. Study summary: From T cells, B-cell-depleted T cells, or PBMCs came the material, which was cDNA or gDNA.

Individuals aged about 18 to 90 years were recruited from about two dozen US areas. Participant-reported clinical history was the basis for cohort assignment. In the study's own analysis: From reference gene primer amplification, estimates of nucleated cell counts were derived. The data were produced by immunoSEQ multiplex PCR, yet TCRdb's version contains in-frame clones alone and is incomplete. The DNA gave D and trimming, while V, J and clone size come from that table. This sample has some 150,000 clones, with about 90% found just once. The source of this sequence is a human donor with acute COVID-19. The donor label of this sample is uncertain. Sequencing input: PBMCs or T cells enriched from blood (not recorded which).

The CDR3 is CASSFGFSNYGYTF. The CDR3 DNA sequence: TGTGCCAGCAGCTTCGGGTTTTCTAACTATGGCTACACCTTC. The V gene is TRBV5-6, the J gene TRBJ1-2, with D unresolved. The CDR3 sequence is 14 residues long. Germline V gives CDR1 SGHDT, CDR2 YYEEEE. V lost 2 bases and J lost 0, with 8 bases in between.